These T cell receptor beta chains were read from a single sample in a study of blood T cell repertoires in COVID-19. TCRdb's copy holds only in-frame clones and misses some; the assay was immunoSEQ multiplex PCR. The top ten clones hold 13% to 15% of a sample with approximately 45,000 clones, approximately 85% of them seen once. The source material was peripheral blood. The receptor source for this set is a human donor in a cohort sampled during active COVID-19. CDR3s leave out the opening cysteine and the closing phenylalanine or tryptophan. Fields, in order: CDR3 protein, J gene, V gene.

ASSPESPDTQY | TRBJ2-3 | TRBV9
ASSLVPGTGKAGYT | TRBJ1-2 | TRBV7-8
AWRDRDWFQPQH | TRBJ1-5 | TRBV30
ASRSPGGRYEQY | TRBJ2-7 | TRBV28
ASRWQVSSYEQY | TRBJ2-7 | TRBV5-1
ASSTTGVREQY | TRBJ2-7 | TRBV12-3/TRBV12-4
ASSLAFSGRGSPGELF | TRBJ2-2 | TRBV7-2
ASSFDKHVYEQY | TRBJ2-7 | TRBV13
ASSSVRDRVNEQY | TRBJ2-7 | TRBV11-2
ASSLAVGTGILGELF | TRBJ2-2 | TRBV14
ASSQAWANTEAF | TRBJ1-1 | TRBV3-1/TRBV3-2
ASSNEGGYTEAF | TRBJ1-1 | TRBV4-1
ASSRSGNHPYEQY | TRBJ2-7 | TRBV5-4
ASRTSSTGELF | TRBJ2-2 | TRBV6-5